Listed below are T cell receptor beta chains from one sample, sequenced in a study of blood T cell repertoires in COVID-19. Profiled with immunoSEQ multiplex PCR; TCRdb holds only in-frame clones, not every one. The repertoire has hundreds of thousands of clones, around 84% of them found once; the top ten carry about 1.6%. The source material was PBMCs or T cells enriched from blood (not recorded which). These receptors were taken from a woman aged 45-60 years who had recovered from COVID-19. Both conserved end residues are part of each CDR3.

v_call,j_call,cdr3_aa
TRBV7-2,TRBJ2-3,CASSLAEGRGADTQYF
TRBV6-5,TRBJ2-2,CASRTDYRHTGELFF
TRBV30,TRBJ2-4,CAWGGRSAKNIQYF
TRBV5-4,TRBJ2-5,CASSRPSGGETQYF
TRBV2,TRBJ1-1,CASSPVDRNTEAFF
TRBV5-1,TRBJ1-4,CASSPGASRGNEKLFF
TRBV7-2,TRBJ2-3,CATAMYPSGSSDTQYF
TRBV7-2,TRBJ1-4,CASSFGTRGEKLFF
TRBV13,TRBJ2-5,CASSSQGIETQYF
TRBV10-3,TRBJ2-7,CAITTSGRLYEQYF
TRBV28,TRBJ1-2,CATTPETVANYGYTF
TRBV5-6,TRBJ1-6,CASSSVFKTGSSNSPLHF
TRBV28,TRBJ1-4,CASSSTTGALNEKLFF
TRBV13,TRBJ2-2,CASQRGQNTGELFF
TRBV25-1,TRBJ1-5,CASSDMTENQPQHF
TRBV28,TRBJ2-5,CASSSGKETQYF
TRBV2,TRBJ2-2,CASSEEGGEKGLFF
TRBV7-2,TRBJ2-1,CASSRLEDIRYNEQFF
TRBV7-9,TRBJ1-1,CASSLGGTGIFRGTEAFF
TRBV5-1,TRBJ2-7,CASSLGLQAYEQYF
TRBV30,TRBJ1-4,CAWSVTTGGSSEKLFF
TRBV18,TRBJ2-7,CASSPPLGSHEQYF
TRBV5-1,TRBJ1-1,CASSWTGGHTEAFF
TRBV5-1,TRBJ2-1,CASSSRDYYNEQFF
TRBV28,TRBJ2-1,CASSFGSGAGLINPYNEQFF
TRBV6-6,TRBJ2-3,CASSYGAIGSF
TRBV18,TRBJ2-7,CASSPSAGEQYF
TRBV3-1/TRBV3-2,TRBJ1-3,CASSQGFGQGDTIYF
TRBV11-3,TRBJ2-1,CASSSRGLANYNEQFF
TRBV7-2,TRBJ2-1,CASSPARLVGEQFF
TRBV6-2/TRBV6-3,TRBJ1-6,CASSSPGHRNSPLHF
TRBV7-3,TRBJ2-7,CASSLSGTGVYEQYF
TRBV29-1,TRBJ1-1,CSADGENTEAFF
TRBV28,TRBJ1-1,CASRQTGPNTEAFF
TRBV19,TRBJ1-2,CASSIQGGYGYTF
TRBV28,TRBJ2-1,CASNPLGSAGDEQFF
TRBV11-1,TRBJ2-1,CASSLGTSGNIGEQFF
TRBV19,TRBJ1-5,CASSTPLRDQPQHF
TRBV27,TRBJ1-5,CASSFGGNQPQHF
TRBV6-6,TRBJ1-6,CASSYVVRDSPLHF
TRBV5-6,TRBJ1-1,CASSLGGPRRTEAFF
TRBV9,TRBJ1-2,CASSAPGQGATF
TRBV27,TRBJ1-5,CASRQGSGGNQPQHF
TRBV19,TRBJ2-1,CASRVTRTNNEQFF
TRBV19,TRBJ1-2,CASTAPPGRYSSRGGYTF
TRBV7-9,TRBJ2-3,CASSTISTGSTDTQYF
TRBV6-2/TRBV6-3,TRBJ1-5,CASSYTGNSNQPQHF
TRBV30,TRBJ1-2,CAWSVSGLDYGYTF
TRBV4-1,TRBJ2-5,CASSRETEETQYF
TRBV4-1,TRBJ2-3,CASSQGLLVSTDTQYF
TRBV4-1,TRBJ1-5,CASSPRTGSGWPQHF
TRBV29-1,TRBJ1-1,CSVLFLFPDRVNTEAFF
TRBV29-1,TRBJ2-7,CSVGSTSPGSYEQYF
TRBV28,TRBJ2-7,CASRNSGSYYEQYF
TRBV20-1,TRBJ1-1,CSASPQGDGTEAFF
TRBV9,TRBJ2-5,CASSVGMTGGAGETQYF
TRBV10-2,TRBJ1-3,CASSVVLNSGNTIYF